Each of the 21 T cell receptor beta chains below was sequenced from the same sample in a study of early T cells in non-severe SARS-CoV-2 infection. TCRdb analysed the 5' RACE reads with MiXCR anew, one entry per CDR3 protein. The data show 55,000 to 65,000 distinct CDR3 sequences, with about an eighth seen just once and 4% to 5% held by the top ten. The sample comprised whole blood. The receptors stem from an adult who was a healthcare worker with PCR-confirmed SARS-CoV-2 infection or an uninfected control (not recorded which).

This clonotype has ten or more counts. The CDR3 region has the DNA TGTGCCAGCAGCGACGACAGGGCCCAGAATGAGCAGTTCTTC. It yields the protein CASSDDRAQNEQFF. The chain carries TRBV28 and TRBJ2-1, with 7 bases fitting TRBD1. Germline V gene sequence: CDR1 MDHEN, CDR2 SYDVKM. Unmatched junction bases numbered 9, after V lost 6 bases and J lost 7 bases. This CDR3 spans 14 amino acids.

At least ten counts were recorded for this clonotype. CDR3 sequence: CSALGGRTVDTQYF. The CDR3 DNA sequence: TGCAGCGCTCTAGGCGGGAGGACGGTTGATACGCAGTATTTT. The J gene is TRBJ2-3, the V gene TRBV20-1; TRBD2 agrees at 8 bases. The CDR3 runs 14 residues. The V gene's germline CDR1 is DFQATT and CDR2 SNEGSKA (reference sequence).

In its sample, this clonotype was seen many times. The J gene is TRBJ2-7, the V gene TRBV7-2; no reliable D call. The V end lost 5 bases, the J end lost 6 bases, and 8 bases lay between the germline ends. From germline, CDR1 is SGHTA and CDR2 FQGNSA. The CDR3 length is 11 residues. The CDR3: CASSPLFEQYF. The DNA for the CDR3 is TGTGCCAGCAGCCCCCTTTTCGAGCAGTACTTC.

V usage is TRBV29-1 and J usage is TRBJ1-1, with D possibly TRBD1 on 6 matching bases. Germline V gene sequence: CDR1 SQVTM, CDR2 ANQGSEA. This CDR3 has 12 residues. V gave up 7 bases and J gave up 4 bases, with 13 bases separating them. This CDR3 is CSATQGGTEAFF. The CDR3, as DNA: TGCAGCGCGACCCAAGGGGGCACTGAAGCTTTCTTT.

This clonotype was seen repeatedly, ten times or more. The chain combines TRBV25-1 with TRBJ1-6, with D hard to call. CDR3 length: 14 amino acids. CDR1 and CDR2 from the germline V gene are MGHDK and SYGVNS. The germline V and J ends were trimmed by 2 bases and 10 bases, with 12 bases remaining between them. In DNA form, the CDR3 reads TGTGCCAGCAGTGAACAAGAACTCCTCTCACCCCTCCACTTT. Its translation is CASSEQELLSPLHF.

V usage is TRBV27 and J usage is TRBJ1-1, with a possible D match to TRBD1 (6 bases). Germline V CDR1 and CDR2: MNHEY, SMNVEV (reference sequence). This CDR3 has 16 residues. The V and J ends lost 4 bases and 2 bases respectively, with 17 bases between them. The CDR3 spells CASSSGQLNINTEAFF. CDR3 DNA sequence: TGTGCCAGCAGTTCTGGACAGCTTAATATAAACACTGAAGCTTTCTTT.

This clonotype has only a few counts. V and J are TRBV2 and TRBJ1-2; D not resolved. The germline gives CDR1 SNHLY, CDR2 FYNNEI. CDR3 length: 14 residues. Trimming took 3 bases from V and 2 from J, leaving 10 bases between them. The DNA for the CDR3 is TGTGCCAGCAGTGATTCCTTAGGGAACTATGGCTACACCTTC. It codes for CASSDSLGNYGYTF. Filled out from reference TRBV2 and TRBJ1-2, the complete variable domain reads EPEVTQTPSHQVTQMGQEVILRCVPISNHLYFYWYRQILGQKVEFLVSFYNNEISEKSEIFDDQFSVERPDGSNFTLKIRSTKLEDSAMYFCASSDSLGNYGYTFGSGTRLTVV.

This clonotype was picked up many times. The chain recombines TRBV3-1 with TRBJ2-4, with 10 bases matching TRBD2. The germline CDR1 and CDR2 sequences are LGHDT and YNNKEL (reference sequence). This CDR3 spans 15 amino acids. J gave up 9 bases and V 1 base, and 6 bases lay outside the gene matches. The CDR3 bases are TGTGCCAGCAGCCAAGGTAGCGGGGGGCCAAGCATTCAGTACTTC. Its translation: CASSQGSGGPSIQYF.

The chain uses TRBV7-3 and TRBJ2-2; 10 positions match TRBD2. After removal of 0 bases from V and 7 bases from J, the junction contained 5 bases not matched to a gene. Germline loops: CDR1 SGHTA, CDR2 FQGTGA. The CDR3 is made up of 16 amino acids. The CDR3 spells CASSLTSGRANGELFF. The CDR3 region has the DNA TGTGCCAGCAGCTTAACCAGCGGGAGGGCTAACGGGGAGCTGTTTTTT. Full variable domain (remainder filled in from reference TRBV7-3 and TRBJ2-2): GAGVSQTPSNKVTEKGKYVELRCDPISGHTALYWYRQSLGQGPEFLIYFQGTGAADDSGLPNDRFFAVRPEGSVSTLKIQRTERGDSAVYLCASSLTSGRANGELFFGEGSRLTVL.

This clonotype was seen ten or more times. The chain couples TRBV11-2 to TRBJ2-5; TRBD2 aligns across 9 bases. V gave up 5 bases and J gave up 5 bases; unmatched junction bases: 6. The CDR3 runs 14 residues. CDR1 SGHAT and CDR2 FQNNGV come from the germline V gene. The CDR3 nucleotides read TGTGCCAGCAGCCCCGGGACTAGCTTGGAGACCCAGTACTTC. Its protein is CASSPGTSLETQYF.

The gene calls are TRBV20-1 and TRBJ2-3; D is ambiguous. Germline V CDR1 and CDR2: DFQATT, SNEGSKA (reference sequence). The V and J ends lost 7 bases and 8 bases respectively, with 10 bases between them. The CDR3 extends over 10 amino acids. DNA of the CDR3: TGCAGTGTCAGAGTCGGTACGCAGTATTTT. It specifies CSVRVGTQYF.

Ten or more counts support this clonotype. The chain joins TRBV29-1 to TRBJ2-1; 10 bases match TRBD2. The germline V gene encodes CDR1 SQVTM and CDR2 ANQGSEA. V shed 0 bases, J shed 11 bases, and the junction held 10 bases outside the gene matches. This CDR3 is built from 15 residues. The CDR3 reads CSVEDPFLAGVKQFF. The CDR3, as DNA: TGCAGCGTTGAAGATCCGTTCCTAGCGGGAGTCAAGCAGTTCTTC.

The chain uses TRBV29-1 and TRBJ1-2; no clear D gene. Per the germline V gene, CDR1 is SQVTM and CDR2 is ANQGSEA. The length of the CDR3 is 12 residues. V was clipped by 7 bases and J by 4 bases, with 13 bases between them. CDR3 in DNA: TGCAGCGCCCGAGCCGCTTCCTATGGCTACACCTTC. Residues: CSARAASYGYTF.

This clonotype was recorded a few times. The genes are TRBV14 and TRBJ2-1; perhaps D is TRBD1 or TRBD2 (5 bases each). This CDR3 comprises 13 residues. From germline, CDR1 is SGHDN and CDR2 FVKESK. V lost 7 bases and J 6 bases, leaving 13 bases between the germline ends. CDR3 DNA sequence: TGTGCCAGCACCCATGGGGGTAGCAATGAGCAGTTCTTC. Residues: CASTHGGSNEQFF.

This clonotype has more than one count but fewer than ten. The chain joins TRBV11-2 to TRBJ2-1; D is unclear. The CDR3 is 14 residues long. CDR1 is SGHAT, CDR2 FQNNGV, per germline. The V end was cut by 4 bases, the J end by 8 bases, with 15 bases between. This CDR3 is CASSSNLGGYEQFF. CDR3 DNA: TGTGCCAGCAGCTCCAACCTAGGTGGCTATGAGCAGTTCTTC.

Many counts were recorded for this clonotype. The chain recombines TRBV12-3 or TRBV12-4 with TRBJ2-1; D tentatively reads TRBD1 or TRBD2 (7 bases each). With 5 bases removed from V and 15 bases from J, the gap between germline ends came to 23 bases. The CDR3 is 14 residues long. The CDR3 reads CASSPPPMTGTMFF. The CDR3 nucleotides read TGTGCCAGCAGTCCTCCCCCGATGACAGGGACTATGTTCTTC.

In this sample, this clonotype turned up many times. The V gene is TRBV19, the J gene TRBJ1-5; 7 positions match TRBD1. J was trimmed by 4 bases and V by 5 bases; bases with no gene match: 8. Germline CDR1 is LNHDA and CDR2 is SQIVND (reference sequence). The CDR3 has 15 residues. The CDR3 nucleotides are TGTGCCAGTAGTGGCCTCAGACAGGGAAATCAGCCCCAGCATTTT. It specifies CASSGLRQGNQPQHF.

This clonotype was picked up many times. This rearrangement joins TRBV7-9 to TRBJ2-5, with no clear D. The CDR3 is 12 amino acids. The germline V gene has CDR1 SEHNR and CDR2 FQNEAQ (reference sequence). Trimming took 3 bases from V and 5 from J, leaving 7 bases between them. CDR3 amino acids: CASSFGSETQYF. The CDR3 nucleotides read TGTGCCAGCAGCTTCGGGTCGGAGACCCAGTACTTC. Looking up the rest from reference TRBV7-9 and TRBJ2-5 gives the full variable domain: DTGVSQNPRHKITKRGQNVTFRCDPISEHNRLYWYRQTLGQGPEFLTYFQNEAQLEKSRLLSDRFSAERPKGSFSTLEIQRTEQGDSAMYLCASSFGSETQYFGPGTRLLVL.

The chain has TRBV7-9 and TRBJ2-3, with D possibly being TRBD2 (5 bases). Per the germline V gene, CDR1 is SEHNR and CDR2 is FQNEAQ (reference sequence). The CDR3 contains 14 residues. Trimming took 5 bases from V and 4 from J, leaving 13 bases between them. As DNA, the CDR3 is TGTGCCAGCAGCCGTATAGCGAGTGCAGATACGCAGTATTTT. It codes for CASSRIASADTQYF.

This sequence joins TRBV4-3 and TRBJ1-2, with no clear D. V lost 0 bases and J lost 4, with 6 bases in between. The CDR3 sequence is 13 residues long. The V gene's germline CDR1 is LGHNA and CDR2 YSLEER. The CDR3 region is CASSQDGSYGYTF. The CDR3 bases are TGCGCCAGCAGCCAAGACGGCAGCTATGGCTACACCTTC.

This clonotype occurred many times. The chain couples TRBV6-1 to TRBJ2-3, with a weak D call TRBD2 (6 bases). V lost 4 bases to trimming and J lost 2 bases, with 13 bases between them. Germline V CDR1 and CDR2: MNHNS, SASEGT. CDR3 length equals 15 residues. CDR3 sequence reads: CASSGSAGITDTQYF. CDR3 coding DNA: TGTGCCAGCAGTGGGTCTGCGGGGATCACAGATACGCAGTATTTT.